This T cell receptor (beta chain) was found in a study of T cells in Graves' hyperthyroidism and ophthalmopathy. The overall study: Pretreatment peripheral blood was obtained at initial diagnosis. General study findings and limits: Blood also held most thyroid clonotypes expanded beyond 0.001. In validation, the model predicted ophthalmopathy. These predictions came a median roughly 6.5 months before onset.

This clonotype was seen repeatedly, ten times or more. Its antigen is undetermined. Amplified TCR beta CDR3 regions derived from RNA transcripts. HTBI primers drove first-round RT-PCR of the TCR CDR3. Via MiXCR, TCRdb re-called the multiplex PCR reads, giving one row per CDR3 protein. The table records about 300,000 distinct CDR3 sequences, approximately 18% of them present only once. CDR1 is SNHLY and CDR2 is FYNNEI in the germline V gene. There are 13 residues in the CDR3. V gave up 11 bases and J gave up 0 bases, with 14 bases separating them. Sequencing used blood. The receptor was isolated from a man aged 45-60 years with Graves' ophthalmopathy. V usage is TRBV2 and J usage is TRBJ2-7, with D perhaps TRBD1 (6 bases). CDR3 bases: TGTGCCTGCTACCGGGACAACTCCTACGAGCAGTACTTC. It encodes CACYRDNSYEQYF. Variable domain in full (rest from reference TRBV2 and TRBJ2-7): EPEVTQTPSHQVTQMGQEVILRCVPISNHLYFYWYRQILGQKVEFLVSFYNNEISEKSEIFDDQFSVERPDGSNFTLKIRSTKLEDSAMYFCACYRDNSYEQYFGPGTRLTVT.